Sequencing of this T cell receptor (beta chain) was carried out in a study of T-cell reconstitution after alpha-beta-depleted transplantation in children. Unique molecular identifiers were incorporated during preparation of the TCRbeta library. TCRdb reanalysed the PCR reads using MiXCR and keeps one entry per CDR3 protein. Of nearly 550,000 distinct CDR3 sequences in the sample, about a sixth were seen once. This clonotype has just a few counts. Here the sequenced sample was PBMCs from the stem cell graft donor, taken from the stem cell graft. The TCR sequence derives from a human donor who donated a stem cell graft to a child with acute lymphoblastic leukemia.

CDR3 region: CASSVGALENEQFF. CDR3 in DNA: TGTGCCAGCAGCGTAGGGGCCCTAGAAAATGAGCAGTTCTTC. The rearrangement joins TRBV9 to TRBJ2-1; no clear D gene. This CDR3 spans 14 amino acids. Germline CDR1 reads SGDLS; CDR2 reads YYNGEE. Trimming cost V 0 bases and J 7 bases, with 11 bases left between them.